This TCR beta chain was profiled in a study of CD8+CD57+ T cells in acquired aplastic anemia. Study as a whole: DNA per sorted CD4+ or CD8+ sample ranged about 0.2 to 27.4 ug, averaging roughly 3.2 ug. CD4+ reads averaged approximately 11 million in healthy donors.

Using genomic DNA as the template, TCR beta VDJ and CDR3 profiling was carried out. TCRdb redid the calling of the reads with MiXCR, one entry per CDR3 protein. This sample carries fewer than 200,000 distinct CDR3 sequences, 63% of them seen once, and the ten largest clones take 45%. This clonotype was seen only once. Its antigen remains unknown. Regarding the study as a whole: Patients shared about 30 CD8+ CDR3 sequences with controls.

V lost 7 bases, J lost 6 bases, and 19 bases lay in between. The germline CDR1 and CDR2 sequences are SNHLY and FYNNEI. This CDR3 contains 15 residues. The rearrangement joins TRBV2 to TRBJ1-5; the D gene is possibly TRBD1 (5 bases). The receptor was isolated from a human donor in good health. Sequenced sample: sorted CD4+, CD8+, or CD8+CD57+ T cells (not recorded which) from PBMCs. This CDR3 reads CASTPSGREGQPQHF. The CDR3 DNA follows: TGTGCCAGCACCCCGAGCGGCAGGGAGGGTCAGCCCCAGCATTTT.